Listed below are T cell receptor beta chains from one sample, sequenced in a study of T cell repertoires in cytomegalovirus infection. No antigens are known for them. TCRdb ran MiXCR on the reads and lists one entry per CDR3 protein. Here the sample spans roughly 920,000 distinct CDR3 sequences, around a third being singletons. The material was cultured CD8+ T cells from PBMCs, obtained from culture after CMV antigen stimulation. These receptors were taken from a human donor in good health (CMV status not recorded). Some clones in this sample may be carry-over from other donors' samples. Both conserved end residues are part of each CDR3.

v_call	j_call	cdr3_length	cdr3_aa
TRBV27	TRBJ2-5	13	CARAGGDVETQYF
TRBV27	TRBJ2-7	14	CASSSGAGAYEQYF
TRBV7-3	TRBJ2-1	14	CASSLYLGGNEQFF
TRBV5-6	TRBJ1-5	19	CASSLSPGQDSYSNQPQHF
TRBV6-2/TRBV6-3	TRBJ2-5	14	CASSYSSSAETQYF
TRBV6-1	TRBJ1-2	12	CATLPGLDGYTF
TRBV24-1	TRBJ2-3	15	CATSDRQSYTDTQYF
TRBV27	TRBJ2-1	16	CASSFPSAGGSHEQFF
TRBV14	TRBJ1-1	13	CASSPLGGLEAFF
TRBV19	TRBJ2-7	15	CASSGAGASPYEQYF
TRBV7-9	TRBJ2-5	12	CASSLVQETQYF
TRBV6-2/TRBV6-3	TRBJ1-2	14	CASSDWDSGYGYTF
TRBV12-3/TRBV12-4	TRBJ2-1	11	CASSVGWEQFF
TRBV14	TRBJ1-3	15	CASSRARVSGNTIYF
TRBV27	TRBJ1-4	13	CASSVTGVGKLFF
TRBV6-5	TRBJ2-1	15	CASTSGQGLINEQFF
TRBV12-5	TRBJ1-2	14	CASGLARDFEGYTF
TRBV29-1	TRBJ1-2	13	CSVSVQGARGYTF
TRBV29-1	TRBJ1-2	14	CSVAGSHFRHGYTF
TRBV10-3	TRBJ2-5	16	CAISESMSEYQETQYF
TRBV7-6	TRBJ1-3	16	CASSPQGVLSGNTIYF
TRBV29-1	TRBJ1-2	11	CSGCLDYGYTF